This TCR beta chain was obtained from a study of identical twins. In TCRdb, the 5' RACE reads were re-called with MiXCR into one record per CDR3 protein. The data show about 530,000 distinct CDR3 sequences, roughly 15% seen once. General study points: Within twin pairs, the out-of-frame alpha sequences they shared showed excess low generation probability. Cord blood beta clonotypes present at high abundance carried fewer insertions; no such pattern appeared in memory repertoires.

This clonotype appeared a few times. Its antigen remains unknown. Healthy Caucasians supplied all donations. The same specimen was also included in a second study, on yellow fever vaccine responses in identical twins. That study reports: Reportedly, twins showed a vaccine T cell response that looked partly convergent and partly personalized.

The material sequenced was CD4+ T cells sorted from blood. This receptor was obtained from a woman younger than 30 in good health.

Here the CDR3 reads CASSPPNYGYTF. The CDR3 DNA sequence: TGTGCCAGCTCTCCCCCTAACTATGGCTACACCTTC. The V and J genes are TRBV18 and TRBJ1-2; no reliable D call. The CDR3 has 12 amino acids. The V gene's germline CDR1 is KGHSH and CDR2 LQKENI. Trimming took 6 bases from V and 0 from J, leaving 5 bases between them. Full variable domain (missing parts from reference TRBV18 and TRBJ1-2): NAGVMQNPRHLVRRRGQEARLRCSPMKGHSHVYWYRQLPEEGLKFMVYLQKENIIDESGMPKERFSAEFPKEGPSILRIQQVVRGDSAAYFCASSPPNYGYTFGSGTRLTVV.